A single sample gave rise to the 21 T cell receptor beta chains below, sequenced in a study of blood T cell repertoires in COVID-19. The assay was immunoSEQ multiplex PCR, and TCRdb's table has in-frame clones only and misses some. The sample carries some 300,000 clones, more than 85% recorded once. The sample comprised PBMCs or T cells enriched from blood (not recorded which). These receptors were taken from a woman younger than 45 who had recovered from COVID-19.

V is TRBV28 and J is TRBJ1-5; D remains unclear. CDR1 is MDHEN and CDR2 is SYDVKM in the germline V gene. The CDR3 extends over 14 amino acids. V was pared by 3 bases and J by 5 bases, with 11 bases between. The CDR3 nucleotides are TGTGCCAGCAGTTTGGACGGGGTCTATCAGCCCCAGCATTTT. This translates into CASSLDGVYQPQHF.

This chain links TRBV7-9 with TRBJ2-1; 7 bases line up with TRBD1. The CDR3 loop spans 14 amino acids. CDR1 is SEHNR and CDR2 is FQNEAQ in the germline V gene (reference sequence). The V segment lost 3 bases and the J segment 7 bases; nucleotides outside the gene matches: 6. CDR3 residues: CASSLTGTANEQFF. CDR3 sequence (DNA): TGTGCCAGCAGCTTGACCGGGACAGCTAATGAGCAGTTCTTC.

The sample holds one count of this clone. The chain carries TRBV14 and TRBJ2-5, with TRBD2 identical over 8 bases. The V gene's germline CDR1 is SGHDN and CDR2 FVKESK. Trimming removed 5 bases from V and 6 bases from J; junction bases left unmatched: 5. CDR3 length equals 13 residues. In DNA form, the CDR3 reads TGTGCCAGCAGCTCCGGACTAGCCCAGACCCAGTACTTC. Protein sequence: CASSSGLAQTQYF.

A word on this clone: In the same sample, other DNA sequences code for this CDR3. The chain links TRBV28 to TRBJ2-7; D perhaps matches TRBD2 (6 bases). Deletions cut 6 bases from V and 5 bases from J, with 11 bases between. CDR1 is MDHEN and CDR2 is SYDVKM in the germline V gene. The CDR3 length is 12 residues. The CDR3 DNA is TGTGCCAGCAGCCCAGGAGGGCACGAGCAGTACTTC. It translates to CASSPGGHEQYF.

A word on this clone: This CDR3 is also generated by other DNA sequences in the sample. This chain uses TRBV6-5 with TRBJ1-5; 9 bases agree with TRBD1. The CDR3 is 14 residues long. After removal of 6 bases from V and 6 bases from J, the junction contained 6 bases not matched to a gene. CDR1 is MNHEY, CDR2 SVGAGI, per germline. CDR3 bases: TGTGCCAGCAGACCGGGACAGGGCCGTCAGCCCCAGCATTTT. Translated: CASRPGQGRQPQHF.

The chain has TRBV7-2 and TRBJ1-3; D perhaps matches TRBD1 (5 bases). Per the germline V gene, CDR1 is SGHTA and CDR2 is FQGNSA. The CDR3 sequence is 15 residues long. V shed 4 bases and J shed 4 bases, with 14 bases lying between them. The CDR3 region is CASSWGSDPGNTIYF. The CDR3 DNA sequence: TGTGCCAGCAGCTGGGGCTCGGACCCAGGAAACACCATATATTTT.

This rearrangement joins TRBV5-1 to TRBJ2-7, with 9 bases identical to TRBD1. The CDR3 has 17 residues. CDR1 and CDR2 (germline): SGHRS, YFSETQ. The J segment lost 1 base and the V segment lost 0 bases, leaving 8 bases of the junction unmatched. The CDR3 reads CASSLGNGTGPSYEQYF. The CDR3 bases are TGCGCCAGCAGCTTGGGAAACGGGACAGGGCCTTCCTACGAGCAGTACTTC.

The chain carries TRBV30 and TRBJ1-4, with a weak D call TRBD1 (5 bases). V dropped 3 bases and J dropped 13 bases, with 12 bases sitting between them. This CDR3 contains 11 residues. From germline, CDR1 is GTSNPN and CDR2 SVGIG (reference sequence). CDR3 DNA sequence: TGTGCCTGGAGGGGAGGGGATGTACTGTTTTTT. Amino acid sequence: CAWRGGDVLFF.

This clone appeared a few times. The chain carries TRBV5-1 and TRBJ1-5; D unclear. Trimming cost V 1 base and J 1 base, with 9 bases left between them. The CDR3 extends over 15 amino acids. Germline V gives CDR1 SGHRS, CDR2 YFSETQ. The CDR3 region is CASSLYGGSNQPQHF. CDR3 in DNA: TGCGCCAGCAGCTTGTACGGCGGGAGCAATCAGCCCCAGCATTTT. The complete variable domain, with remaining parts taken from reference TRBV5-1 and TRBJ1-5, reads KAGVTQTPRYLIKTRGQQVTLSCSPISGHRSVSWYQQTPGQGLQFLFEYFSETQRNKGNFPGRFSGRQFSNSRSEMNVSTLELGDSALYLCASSLYGGSNQPQHFGDGTRLSIL.

J is TRBJ2-1 and V is TRBV6-2 or TRBV6-3; the D gene is possibly TRBD1 (6 bases). Germline V lookup: CDR1 MNHEY, CDR2 SVGEGT. CDR3 size: 14 residues. Trimming cost V 6 bases and J 4 bases, with 13 bases left between them. DNA for the CDR3: TGTGCCAGCAGCGGGGTAGGGGGTTACAATGAGCAGTTCTTC. Protein sequence: CASSGVGGYNEQFF.

V usage is TRBV9 and J usage is TRBJ1-1; D might be TRBD1 (5 bases). V lost 0 bases and J lost 7, with 10 bases in between. The CDR3 has 13 amino acids. In germline, CDR1 is SGDLS, CDR2 YYNGEE. DNA of the CDR3: TGTGCCAGCAGCGTAGGAGGACAAAGTGAAGCTTTCTTT. Its protein is CASSVGGQSEAFF.

The V call is TRBV27, the J call TRBJ1-2, with no clear D. Per the germline V gene, CDR1 is MNHEY and CDR2 is SMNVEV (reference sequence). The CDR3 has 13 amino acids. V lost 3 bases, J lost 2 bases, and 7 bases lay in between. CDR3 sequence: CASSFSRNYGYTF. CDR3 nucleotides: TGTGCCAGCAGTTTCTCCAGAAACTATGGCTACACCTTC.

The chain couples TRBV7-9 to TRBJ2-7; 8 positions match TRBD1. There are 16 residues in the CDR3. Germline V gene lookup returns CDR1 SEHNR and CDR2 FQNEAQ (reference sequence). V dropped 5 bases and J dropped 1; count of bases not matched to a gene: 10. The CDR3 coding sequence is TGTGCCAGCAGCCCACGACAGGGGCCCGGATCCTACGAGCAGTACTTC. Translation gives CASSPRQGPGSYEQYF.

The rearrangement links TRBV5-4 to TRBJ1-2, with D possibly TRBD1 on 6 matching bases. The CDR3 is 14 amino acids. V lost 4 bases, J lost 0 bases, and 10 bases lay in between. The germline V gene encodes CDR1 SGHNT and CDR2 YYREEE (reference sequence). The CDR3 DNA sequence: TGTGCCAGCAGCCCCGGGGACACTAACTATGGCTACACCTTC. Translation gives CASSPGDTNYGYTF.

This chain connects TRBV5-4 to TRBJ2-2, with D tentatively TRBD1 (5 bases). CDR1 and CDR2 from the germline V gene are SGHNT and YYREEE (reference sequence). This CDR3 spans 14 amino acids. Trimming removed 4 bases at V and 3 bases at J, with 10 bases between. The CDR3 reads CASSQGQDTGELFF. Here the CDR3 DNA reads TGTGCCAGCAGCCAGGGCCAAGACACCGGGGAGCTGTTTTTT.

The V gene is TRBV5-1, the J gene TRBJ1-1, with 11 bases identical to TRBD1. CDR3 length: 14 amino acids. Trimming at V came to 3 bases and at J to 4 bases, leaving 2 bases not matched to a gene. Per the germline V gene, CDR1 is SGHRS and CDR2 is YFSETQ. In DNA form, the CDR3 reads TGCGCCAGCAGCTGGGGGACAGGGGGCACTGAAGCTTTCTTT. Translated, it gives CASSWGTGGTEAFF.

This clone came up a few times. The same CDR3 arises from other DNA sequences in this sample as well. This chain joins TRBV28 and TRBJ1-2; TRBD1 matches at 7 bases. The CDR3 loop spans 14 amino acids. The V and J ends lost 4 bases and 0 bases, in that order; junction bases with no gene match: 2. The germline gives CDR1 MDHEN, CDR2 SYDVKM. The CDR3 region has the DNA TGTGCCAGCAGTTCGGGACAGACTAACTATGGCTACACCTTC. It specifies CASSSGQTNYGYTF.

V usage is TRBV6-4 and J usage is TRBJ2-5; 10 bases match TRBD2. Per the germline V gene, CDR1 is MRHNA and CDR2 is SNTAGT. This CDR3 is built from 15 residues. Trimming removed 3 bases from V and 0 bases from J; junction bases left unmatched: 1. CDR3 nucleotides: TGTGCCAGCAGTGAGGGGACTAGCGACCAAGAGACCCAGTACTTC. It specifies CASSEGTSDQETQYF.

J is TRBJ2-6 and V is TRBV5-1; the D gene is possibly TRBD2 (5 bases). Trimming stripped 1 base from V and 2 bases from J, with 10 bases between. The germline gives CDR1 SGHRS, CDR2 YFSETQ. The length of the CDR3 is 16 residues. CDR3 protein: CASSLREGPGANVLTF. For the CDR3, the DNA is TGCGCCAGCAGCTTGAGAGAGGGCCCTGGGGCCAACGTCCTGACTTTC.

For the CDR3, the DNA is TGTGCCAGCAGCTTATACAGGGGGCGGGACACCGGGGAGCTGTTTTTT. Protein: CASSLYRGRDTGELFF. The chain links TRBV5-5 to TRBJ2-2; 9 bases fit TRBD1. The CDR3 is made up of 16 amino acids. The ends lost 2 bases at V and 3 bases at J; junction bases unmatched: 5. Looked up from germline, CDR1 is SGHKS and CDR2 is YYEKEE (reference sequence).

A single count supports this clone. V is TRBV6-1 and J is TRBJ1-6; D gene uncertain. The germline gives CDR1 MNHNS, CDR2 SASEGT. Trimming stripped 3 bases from V and 7 bases from J, with 7 bases between. This CDR3 spans 13 amino acids. The CDR3 protein is CASSDRRNSPLHF. CDR3 bases: TGTGCCAGCAGTGACCGGCGGAATTCACCCCTCCACTTT.